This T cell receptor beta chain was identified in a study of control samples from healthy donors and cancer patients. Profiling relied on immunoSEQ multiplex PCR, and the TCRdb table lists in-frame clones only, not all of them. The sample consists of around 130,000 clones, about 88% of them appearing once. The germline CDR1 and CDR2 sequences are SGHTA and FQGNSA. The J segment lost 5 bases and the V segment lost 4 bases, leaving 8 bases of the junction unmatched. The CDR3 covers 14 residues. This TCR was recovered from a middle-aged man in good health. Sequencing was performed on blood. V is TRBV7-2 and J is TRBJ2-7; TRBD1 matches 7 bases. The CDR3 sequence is CASSSPGQWDEQYF. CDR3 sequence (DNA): TGTGCCAGCAGCTCACCGGGACAGTGGGACGAGCAGTACTTC.